The clone carrying this T cell receptor beta chain showed up many times. The antigen remains unidentified. This entry belongs to a study of T-cell reconstitution after alpha-beta-depleted transplantation in children. Study outcomes and limitations: Several hundred expanded graft clones reportedly were the source of alpha-beta T cells about two months after transplant. Among T cells one year after transplant, newly produced cells accounted for most counts and diversity. Recipient T cells and thymic progenitors that survived gave rise to the high TCRbeta diversity observed at day 60 in some patients.

Library preparation (for TCRbeta) was performed with unique molecular identifiers. MiXCR was run by TCRdb on the PCR reads, yielding one entry per CDR3 protein. Among over 90,000 distinct CDR3 sequences listed, about 6% were seen once. CDR3 size: 15 residues. V lost 1 base and J lost 6, with 14 bases in between. The germline V gene encodes CDR1 SGHRS and CDR2 YFSETQ. The chain uses TRBV5-1 and TRBJ2-1; D not certain. This clonotype was sampled from a female patient younger than 10 who had a stem cell transplant for Fanconi anemia, so the T cells may come from the graft donor. The sample here was PBMCs, mostly from graft donor cells, taken 60 days after TCRalphabeta/CD19-depleted stem cell transplant. CDR3 nucleotide sequence: TGCGCCAGCAGCTTGAGTGGTCCAACCTTCAATGAGCAGTTCTTC. Its protein is CASSLSGPTFNEQFF.